This passage covers 14 T cell receptor beta chains from one sample sequenced in a study of a mutant IDH1 vaccine in newly diagnosed glioma. The time point is: week 47, end of study. Doses of 300 ug of mutant IDH1 20-mer peptide were given with topical imiquimod. Method: immunoSEQ multiplex PCR; TCRdb's copy keeps in-frame clones and lacks some. The table lists approximately 32,000 clones, roughly 89% of them singletons, with around 2.4% in the top ten. These receptors' antigens are unknown. Sample: PBMCs, taken from a glioma patient whose treatment included an IDH1 peptide vaccine. The source is a man aged 35 to 55 with glioma.

The genes are TRBV5-1 and TRBJ2-1, with 12 bases aligning to TRBD2. J gave up 8 bases and V 0 bases, and 6 bases lay outside the gene matches. The germline V gene has CDR1 SGHRS and CDR2 YFSETQ. This CDR3 contains 16 residues. This chain's CDR3 is CASSLATSGRPHEQFF. The DNA for the CDR3 is TGCGCCAGCAGCTTGGCCACTAGCGGGAGGCCTCATGAGCAGTTCTTC.

This clone came up once. J is TRBJ2-3 and V is TRBV15; 10 bases align to TRBD1. The V segment lost 5 bases and the J segment 0 bases; nucleotides outside the gene matches: 14. The germline V gene has CDR1 LNHNV and CDR2 YYDKDF (reference sequence). This CDR3 has 19 residues. This CDR3 reads CATSQGQGSLRASTDTQYF. CDR3 sequence (DNA): TGTGCCACCAGCCAGGGACAGGGGTCCTTACGAGCTAGCACAGATACGCAGTATTTT.

This rearrangement joins TRBV10-3 to TRBJ2-7, with a possible D match to TRBD2 (5 bases). Trimming pared 7 bases from V and 2 bases from J, leaving 15 bases between. The germline gives CDR1 ENHRY, CDR2 SYGVKD. CDR3 length equals 14 residues. CDR3 region: CAITQAAEAYEQYF. CDR3 DNA sequence: TGTGCCATCACCCAAGCAGCGGAGGCCTACGAGCAGTACTTC.

This clone appeared a single time. V gene TRBV9 combines with J gene TRBJ2-1; D remains ambiguous. The CDR3 extends over 15 amino acids. The ends were cut back, 0 bases at V and 8 bases at J, with 15 bases in the middle. CDR1 and CDR2 from the germline V gene are SGDLS and YYNGEE. CDR3 DNA sequence: TGTGCCAGCAGCGTAGGTTCAGCTGTCCGGGATGAGCAGTTCTTC. Protein sequence: CASSVGSAVRDEQFF.

The rearrangement joins TRBV7-3 to TRBJ2-3, with 7 positions matching TRBD2. V was pared by 3 bases and J by 6 bases, with 12 bases of the junction left unmatched. This CDR3 spans 16 amino acids. Germline V CDR1 and CDR2: SGHTA, FQGTGA. Here the CDR3 DNA reads TGTGCCAGCAGCTTGGGGCTAGCGGCTTATCGGGATACGCAGTATTTT. Its translation: CASSLGLAAYRDTQYF.

CDR3 DNA sequence: TGTGCCAGCAGCTCTCTTGGGGGACAGGGTGAAAAACTGTTTTTT. Translation gives CASSSLGGQGEKLFF. J is TRBJ1-4 and V is TRBV7-9, with 9 bases that match TRBD1. This CDR3 spans 15 amino acids. Trimming removed 4 bases from V and 7 bases from J; junction bases left unmatched: 7. CDR1 and CDR2 from the germline V gene are SEHNR and FQNEAQ (reference sequence).

The genes are TRBV5-1 and TRBJ2-3, with TRBD1 identical over 8 bases. The CDR3 contains 16 residues. Trimming removed 4 bases from V and 5 bases from J; junction bases left unmatched: 12. Germline CDR1 SGHRS, CDR2 YFSETQ. The CDR3 reads CASSPANRGSGDTQYF. The CDR3 DNA sequence: TGCGCCAGCAGCCCGGCGAACAGGGGGTCGGGAGATACGCAGTATTTT.

This sequence joins TRBV7-6 and TRBJ2-1; TRBD1 might be the D (5 bases). The germline V gene encodes CDR1 SGHVS and CDR2 FNYEAQ. V was cut by 1 base and J by 7 bases, with 11 bases left in between. The CDR3 runs to 14 residues. The CDR3 DNA is TGTGCCAGCAGCTTAGGCAGGGCCCCTAATGAGCAGTTCTTC. As protein: CASSLGRAPNEQFF.

The J gene is TRBJ2-5, the V gene TRBV7-3; unclear D gene. CDR1 SGHTA and CDR2 FQGTGA come from the germline V gene. V dropped 4 bases and J dropped 4 bases, with 13 bases sitting between them. This CDR3 contains 14 residues. This CDR3 is CASSSGGGSETQYF. The CDR3 bases are TGTGCCAGCAGCTCTGGTGGTGGCTCAGAGACCCAGTACTTC.

This clone showed up just a few times. V is TRBV29-1 and J is TRBJ1-2; D unresolved. Per germline, CDR1 SQVTM and CDR2 ANQGSEA. Trimming took off 0 bases at V and 4 bases at J, with 6 bases between the two ends. The CDR3 spans 12 residues. CDR3 nucleotide sequence: TGCAGCGTTGAAGACGGATCCTATGGCTACACCTTC. This translates into CSVEDGSYGYTF.

The chain uses TRBV11-2 and TRBJ2-7, with D perhaps TRBD1 (5 bases). The CDR3 runs to 15 residues. Germline V gives CDR1 SGHAT, CDR2 FQNNGV. V shed 4 bases and J shed 0 bases, with 13 bases lying between them. The CDR3 DNA follows: TGTGCCAGCAGCTCGCTCAGGGTGGGCTCCTACGAGCAGTACTTC. Protein: CASSSLRVGSYEQYF. Together with reference TRBV11-2 and TRBJ2-7, the CDR3 gives the full variable domain: EAGVAQSPRYKIIEKRQSVAFWCNPISGHATLYWYQQILGQGPKLLIQFQNNGVVDDSQLPKDRFSAERLKGVDSTLKIQPAKLEDSAVYLCASSSLRVGSYEQYFGPGTRLTVT.

This chain links TRBV19 with TRBJ1-2; 8 bases fit TRBD1. CDR1 and CDR2 (germline): LNHDA, SQIVND (reference sequence). The CDR3 has 14 amino acids. V shed 7 bases, J shed 4 bases, and the junction held 8 bases outside the gene matches. The CDR3 loop reads CASTRTGLVYGYTF. For the CDR3, the DNA is TGTGCCAGTACCCGGACAGGGCTTGTCTATGGCTACACCTTC.

This chain connects TRBV5-8 to TRBJ1-5, with D possibly TRBD1 on 6 matching bases. This CDR3 spans 15 amino acids. Germline-derived CDR1 and CDR2 are SGHTS and YDEGEE. The V end lost 4 bases, the J end lost 1 base, and 12 bases lay between the germline ends. The CDR3 bases are TGTGCCAGCAGCCCGGGGGCGGGAAGCAATCAGCCCCAGCATTTT. It encodes CASSPGAGSNQPQHF.

This clone was counted only a few times. The rearrangement uses TRBV5-1 and TRBJ1-1; D unresolved. Between the trimmed V and J ends, which lost 2 bases and 0 bases, there was a span of 8 bases. This CDR3 comprises 14 residues. CDR1 is SGHRS and CDR2 is YFSETQ in the germline V gene. CDR3 sequence reads: CASSFEIMNTEAFF. The CDR3 region has the DNA TGCGCCAGCAGCTTCGAGATCATGAACACTGAAGCTTTCTTT.